The 30 T cell receptor beta chains presented below share a single source sample, sequenced in a study of shared clonotypes between healthy human individuals. The protocol was immunoSEQ multiplex PCR, while the TCRdb copy is restricted to in-frame clones and leaves out a portion. The repertoire holds roughly 1.4 million clones, with 98% to 99% as singletons. Sequencing was performed on naive CD4+ T cells sorted from blood. Subset indicated: CD45RA+ positively selected. The receptors were gathered from a man younger than 40 in good health.

The rearrangement joins TRBV10-3 to TRBJ2-7; a weak D match, TRBD2 (6 bases). With 1 base removed from V and 6 bases from J, the gap between germline ends came to 7 bases. The CDR3 is made up of 12 amino acids. Germline values: CDR1 ENHRY, CDR2 SYGVKD. The CDR3, as DNA: TGTGCCATCAGTGAGTGGCGGGGCGAGCAGTACTTC. Protein product: CAISEWRGEQYF.

This CDR3 reads CSVEGGTPSAFF. CDR3 DNA sequence: TGCAGCGTTGAGGGCGGGACACCTTCGGCGTTCTTC. V gene TRBV29-1 combines with J gene TRBJ2-1, with D tentatively TRBD1 or TRBD2 (6 bases each). Trimming removed 3 bases at V and 15 bases at J, with 18 bases between. CDR3 length: 12 residues. CDR1 is SQVTM, CDR2 ANQGSEA, per germline.

The rearrangement joins TRBV29-1 to TRBJ1-2; 8 bases align to TRBD1. After removal of 4 bases from V and 6 bases from J, the junction contained 7 bases not matched to a gene. In germline, CDR1 is SQVTM, CDR2 ANQGSEA. The CDR3 runs 13 residues. The CDR3 reads CSVARTGTDGYTF. The CDR3 DNA is TGCAGCGTTGCCAGGACAGGGACGGATGGCTACACCTTC.

The genes are TRBV5-1 and TRBJ2-6; D tentatively reads TRBD1 or TRBD2 (6 bases each). Germline V gene lookup returns CDR1 SGHRS and CDR2 YFSETQ. The V end was cut by 0 bases, the J end by 1 base, with 14 bases between. CDR3 length equals 18 residues. The CDR3, as DNA: TGCGCCAGCAGCTTGGTCGGGGGCGAGGCGTCTGGGGCCAACGTCCTGACTTTC. Its translation is CASSLVGGEASGANVLTF.

Remarks on this clone: Other DNA sequences of this sample code for an identical CDR3. J is TRBJ1-2 and V is TRBV9, with D unclear. The CDR3 is made up of 15 amino acids. Looked up from germline, CDR1 is SGDLS and CDR2 is YYNGEE. Trimming removed 0 bases at V and 2 bases at J, with 11 bases between. DNA for the CDR3: TGTGCCAGCAGCGTAGGGGAACGGCTAAACTATGGCTACACCTTC. It translates to CASSVGERLNYGYTF. Full variable domain (rest looked up from reference TRBV9 and TRBJ1-2): DSGVTQTPKHLITATGQRVTLRCSPRSGDLSVYWYQQSLDQGLQFLIQYYNGEERAKGNILERFSAQQFPDLHSELNLSSLELGDSALYFCASSVGERLNYGYTFGSGTRLTVV.

In DNA form, the CDR3 reads TGTGCCAGCTCCACGCCACCGTGGACAGATGAATCGAGCTCCTACAATGAGCAGTTCTTC. Amino acid sequence: CASSTPPWTDESSSYNEQFF. This chain uses TRBV18 with TRBJ2-1; a weak D match, TRBD1 (6 bases). The CDR3 totals 20 residues. V was pared by 6 bases and J by 0 bases, with 27 bases between. From germline, CDR1 is KGHSH and CDR2 LQKENI.

J is TRBJ2-7 and V is TRBV25-1; D may be TRBD1 or TRBD2 (5 bases each). This CDR3 region has 15 residues. CDR1 and CDR2 (germline): MGHDK, SYGVNS. Trimming pared 6 bases from V and 2 bases from J, leaving 17 bases between. The CDR3: CASREERDLTYEQYF. As DNA, the CDR3 is TGTGCCAGCAGAGAAGAGAGGGACCTGACCTACGAGCAGTACTTC.

The CDR3 loop is CASSETGKGETQYF. DNA of the CDR3: TGCGCCAGCAGCGAGACAGGGAAAGGAGAGACCCAGTACTTC. The rearrangement joins TRBV5-1 to TRBJ2-5; TRBD1 agrees at 7 bases. In germline, CDR1 is SGHRS, CDR2 YFSETQ. The ends lost 4 bases at V and 4 bases at J; junction bases unmatched: 7. There are 14 residues in the CDR3.

The V and J genes are TRBV7-9 and TRBJ2-7; 7 bases align to TRBD1. Germline V gene data show CDR1 as SEHNR and CDR2 as FQNEAQ (reference sequence). CDR3 size: 15 residues. V lost 5 bases to trimming and J lost 0 bases; unmatched junction nucleotides: 7. The CDR3 DNA is TGTGCCAGCAGCCCACGGTGGGACAGCTCCTACGAGCAGTACTTC. It encodes CASSPRWDSSYEQYF.

Note on this clone: Other DNA sequences in the sample encode the same CDR3. The chain links TRBV20-1 to TRBJ2-7; no reliable D call. Germline V gene lookup returns CDR1 DFQATT and CDR2 SNEGSKA (reference sequence). This CDR3 region has 11 residues. The V end lost 3 bases, the J end lost 1 base, and 4 bases lay between the germline ends. CDR3 sequence (DNA): TGCAGTGCTAGGGGGTCCTACGAGCAGTACTTC. Protein: CSARGSYEQYF.

CDR3 sequence reads: CASSPKGGVLVKDGYTF. The CDR3 DNA reads TGTGCCAGCAGCCCGAAGGGTGGGGTTCTAGTTAAGGATGGCTACACCTTC. J is TRBJ1-2 and V is TRBV5-4; D uncertain. V gave up 4 bases and J gave up 6 bases, with 25 bases separating them. The CDR3 runs to 17 residues. The germline gives CDR1 SGHNT, CDR2 YYREEE (reference sequence).

The chain combines TRBV5-1 with TRBJ2-3, with no clear D. The CDR3 has 15 residues. From germline, CDR1 is SGHRS and CDR2 YFSETQ. The V and J ends lost 1 base and 5 bases respectively, with 14 bases between them. For the CDR3, the DNA is TGCGCCAGCAGCTTGACAGCTATTAATCGAGATACGCAGTATTTT. Its translation: CASSLTAINRDTQYF.

J is TRBJ2-7 and V is TRBV6-5; D uncertain. V lost 0 bases to trimming and J lost 6 bases, with 9 bases between them. The V gene's germline CDR1 is MNHEY and CDR2 SVGAGI. This CDR3 has 13 amino acids. This CDR3 reads CASSYSPPSEQYF. The CDR3, as DNA: TGTGCCAGCAGTTACTCCCCTCCCAGCGAGCAGTACTTC.

V and J are TRBV4-3 and TRBJ2-1; the match to TRBD2 covers 16 bases. The V gene end was trimmed by 0 bases and the J gene end by 8 bases; junction bases not matched to a gene: 13. This CDR3 contains 20 residues. Per germline, CDR1 LGHNA and CDR2 YSLEER. In nucleotides, the CDR3 is TGCGCCAGCAGCCAAGATATGGGACTAGCGGGAGGGCAAAGGGTATATGAGCAGTTCTTC. It yields the protein CASSQDMGLAGGQRVYEQFF.

This clone was detected only once. This chain uses TRBV28 with TRBJ2-5, with TRBD2 as a possible D gene (6 bases). Germline loops: CDR1 MDHEN, CDR2 SYDVKM. V was pared by 1 base and J by 1 base, with 10 bases between. The CDR3 length is 15 residues. DNA of the CDR3: TGTGCCAGCAGTTTATCTAGCGCTCCCCAAGAGACCCAGTACTTC. Residues: CASSLSSAPQETQYF.

This chain connects TRBV9 to TRBJ2-2; a weak D match, TRBD2 (5 bases). Trimming pared 0 bases from V and 1 base from J, leaving 16 bases between. CDR3 length: 18 amino acids. Germline V gene sequence: CDR1 SGDLS, CDR2 YYNGEE. In nucleotides, the CDR3 is TGTGCCAGCAGCGTAGTTTTGGGGAGAACTCTGAACACCGGGGAGCTGTTTTTT. Amino acids: CASSVVLGRTLNTGELFF.

The rearrangement links TRBV5-1 to TRBJ1-4; no clear D. The CDR3 consists of 14 residues. The germline CDR1 and CDR2 sequences are SGHRS and YFSETQ. Trimming shortened V by 4 bases and J by 4 bases, and 11 bases separated the two germline ends. The CDR3 reads CASSPSGVNEKLFF. The CDR3 DNA is TGCGCCAGCAGCCCGAGTGGGGTTAATGAAAAACTGTTTTTT. Supplemented by reference TRBV5-1 and TRBJ1-4, the full variable domain reads KAGVTQTPRYLIKTRGQQVTLSCSPISGHRSVSWYQQTPGQGLQFLFEYFSETQRNKGNFPGRFSGRQFSNSRSEMNVSTLELGDSALYLCASSPSGVNEKLFFGSGTQLSVL.

This clone occurred once. The rearrangement joins TRBV9 to TRBJ2-1; 8 bases agree with TRBD2. Looked up from germline, CDR1 is SGDLS and CDR2 is YYNGEE. The CDR3 has 16 amino acids. V was pared by 3 bases and J by 0 bases, with 5 bases of the junction left unmatched. The CDR3 is CASSAGGPYSYNEQFF. CDR3 DNA: TGTGCCAGCAGCGCGGGAGGGCCTTACTCCTACAATGAGCAGTTCTTC.

The V call is TRBV28, the J call TRBJ2-5; D is undetermined. The CDR3 spans 11 residues. Germline V gives CDR1 MDHEN, CDR2 SYDVKM. Trimming cost V 5 bases and J 4 bases, with 5 bases left between them. The CDR3 is CASSRTETQYF. CDR3 in DNA: TGTGCCAGCAGTCGCACAGAGACCCAGTACTTC.

The chain recombines TRBV11-2 with TRBJ2-7; tentative D call: TRBD2 (6 bases). This CDR3 spans 19 amino acids. V was trimmed by 5 bases and J by 3 bases, leaving 29 bases between them. The germline gives CDR1 SGHAT, CDR2 FQNNGV. The CDR3 region has the DNA TGTGCCAGCAGCCCGAGCATATTGGACGGCGCCGCGGGATACTACGAGCAGTACTTC. Translating gives CASSPSILDGAAGYYEQYF.

The rearrangement joins TRBV5-4 to TRBJ2-7; D is possibly TRBD2 (6 bases). Germline CDR1 SGHNT, CDR2 YYREEE (reference sequence). The CDR3 is 15 amino acids. Trimming pared 0 bases from V and 0 bases from J, leaving 10 bases between. CDR3 sequence: CASSLDAGSSYEQYF. DNA for the CDR3: TGTGCCAGCAGCTTGGACGCCGGGAGCTCCTACGAGCAGTACTTC.

The V gene is TRBV7-6, the J gene TRBJ2-1; the D gene is possibly TRBD2 (5 bases). This CDR3 is built from 14 residues. V lost 0 bases and J 2 bases, leaving 5 bases between the germline ends. Looked up from germline, CDR1 is SGHVS and CDR2 is FNYEAQ. The CDR3 DNA is TGTGCCAGCAGCTTAGCGGGAGCCTACAATGAGCAGTTCTTC. The encoded protein is CASSLAGAYNEQFF.

A single count supports this clone. The chain combines TRBV27 with TRBJ2-3; D may match TRBD1 or TRBD2 (7 bases each). The CDR3 is 14 amino acids. Between the trimmed V and J ends, which lost 3 bases and 4 bases, there was a span of 11 bases. Looked up from germline, CDR1 is MNHEY and CDR2 is SMNVEV (reference sequence). CDR3 sequence reads: CASSLGGGADTQYF. CDR3 nucleotides: TGTGCCAGCAGTTTGGGAGGGGGCGCAGATACGCAGTATTTT.

The V call is TRBV4-1, the J call TRBJ2-1; 7 bases are a match to TRBD1. The CDR3 extends over 17 amino acids. Per the germline V gene, CDR1 is MGHRA and CDR2 is YSYEKL. V was clipped by 1 base and J by 1 base; unmatched bases: 7. The CDR3 region has the DNA TGCGCCAGCAGCCAAGGCCCCGACAGGGCGTCCTACAATGAGCAGTTCTTC. Translation: CASSQGPDRASYNEQFF.

This chain links TRBV7-8 with TRBJ2-7, with a tentative D call TRBD1 (6 bases). From germline, CDR1 is SGHVS and CDR2 FQNEAQ. V was cut by 4 bases and J by 2 bases, with 21 bases left in between. The CDR3 is made up of 17 amino acids. In nucleotides, the CDR3 is TGTGCCAGCAGCTCTCGGGACATATCCATCAATCCCTACGAGCAGTACTTC. This sequence encodes CASSSRDISINPYEQYF.

This chain joins TRBV28 and TRBJ2-7; the D is unclear. The germline gives CDR1 MDHEN, CDR2 SYDVKM. The CDR3 has 11 amino acids. Trimming cost V 3 bases and J 5 bases, with 5 bases left between them. This CDR3 reads CASSFAHEQYF. In DNA, the CDR3 is TGTGCCAGCAGTTTTGCCCACGAGCAGTACTTC.

V and J are TRBV20-1 and TRBJ2-7; D not certain. CDR1 and CDR2 (germline): DFQATT, SNEGSKA (reference sequence). The CDR3 spans 10 residues. V lost 3 bases and J 9 bases, leaving 9 bases between the germline ends. The CDR3 region has the DNA TGCAGTGCTAGTTACGAGATGCAGTACTTC. This gives the protein CSASYEMQYF.

V is TRBV2 and J is TRBJ2-2; possible D gene TRBD2, 6 bases. The CDR3 is 16 residues long. Germline CDR1 is SNHLY and CDR2 is FYNNEI. V was trimmed by 3 bases and J by 5 bases, leaving 16 bases between them. CDR3 amino acids: CASSDLGLLNTGELFF. The CDR3 region has the DNA TGTGCCAGCAGTGACCTGGGACTTCTAAATACCGGGGAGCTGTTTTTT. The whole variable domain, filled in from reference TRBV2 and TRBJ2-2, reads EPEVTQTPSHQVTQMGQEVILRCVPISNHLYFYWYRQILGQKVEFLVSFYNNEISEKSEIFDDQFSVERPDGSNFTLKIRSTKLEDSAMYFCASSDLGLLNTGELFFGEGSRLTVL.

The CDR3 here is CAWSQDFRTKNIQYF. In DNA form, the CDR3 reads TGTGCCTGGAGTCAGGATTTCCGTACCAAAAACATTCAGTACTTC. The rearrangement uses TRBV30 and TRBJ2-4; D is uncertain. From germline, CDR1 is GTSNPN and CDR2 SVGIG (reference sequence). There are 15 residues in the CDR3. Trimming removed 2 bases at V and 2 bases at J, with 13 bases between.

The chain joins TRBV6-5 to TRBJ2-7; 8 bases agree with TRBD2. Germline V lookup: CDR1 MNHEY, CDR2 SVGAGI. CDR3 length: 15 amino acids. Trimming took 6 bases from V and 0 from J; bases not matched to a gene: 7. CDR3 in DNA: TGTGCCAGCAGGCCACAACTAGCGGCCTCCTACGAGCAGTACTTC. Translated, it gives CASRPQLAASYEQYF.